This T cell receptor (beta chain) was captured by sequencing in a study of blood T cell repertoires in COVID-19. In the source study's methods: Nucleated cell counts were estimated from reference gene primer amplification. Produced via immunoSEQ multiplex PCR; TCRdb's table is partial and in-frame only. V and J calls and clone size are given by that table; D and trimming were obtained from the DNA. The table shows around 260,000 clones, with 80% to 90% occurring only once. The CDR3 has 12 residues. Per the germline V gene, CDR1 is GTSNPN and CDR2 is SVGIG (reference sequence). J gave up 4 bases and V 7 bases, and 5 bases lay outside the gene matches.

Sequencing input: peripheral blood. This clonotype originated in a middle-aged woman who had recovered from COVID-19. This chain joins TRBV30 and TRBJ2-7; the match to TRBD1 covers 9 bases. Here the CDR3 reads CASGTGRYEQYF. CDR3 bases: TGTGCCTCCGGGACAGGGAGGTACGAGCAGTACTTC.